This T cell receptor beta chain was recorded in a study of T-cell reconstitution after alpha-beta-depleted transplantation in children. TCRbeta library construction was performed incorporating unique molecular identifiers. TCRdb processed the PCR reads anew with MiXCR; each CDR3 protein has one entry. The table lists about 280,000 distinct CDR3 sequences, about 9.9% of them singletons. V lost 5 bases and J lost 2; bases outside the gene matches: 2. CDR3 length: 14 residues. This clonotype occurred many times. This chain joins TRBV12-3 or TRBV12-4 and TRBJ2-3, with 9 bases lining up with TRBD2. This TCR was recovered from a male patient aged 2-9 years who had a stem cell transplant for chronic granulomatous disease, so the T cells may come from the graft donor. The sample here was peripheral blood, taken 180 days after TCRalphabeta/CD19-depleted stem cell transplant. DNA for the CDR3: TGTGCCAGCAGTAGCGGGAGGTCCACAGATACGCAGTATTTT. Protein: CASSSGRSTDTQYF.